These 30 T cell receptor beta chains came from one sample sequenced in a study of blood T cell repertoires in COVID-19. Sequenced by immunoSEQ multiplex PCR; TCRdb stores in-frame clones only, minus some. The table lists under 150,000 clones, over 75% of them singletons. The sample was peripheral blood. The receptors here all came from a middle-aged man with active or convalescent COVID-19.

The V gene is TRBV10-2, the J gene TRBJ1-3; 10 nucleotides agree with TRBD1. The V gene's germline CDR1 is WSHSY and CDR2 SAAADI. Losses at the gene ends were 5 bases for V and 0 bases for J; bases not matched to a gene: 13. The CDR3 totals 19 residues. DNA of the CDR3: TGCGCCAGCAGTAAGGGACAGGGGATTGCGGACGTCTCTGGAAACACCATATATTTT. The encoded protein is CASSKGQGIADVSGNTIYF.

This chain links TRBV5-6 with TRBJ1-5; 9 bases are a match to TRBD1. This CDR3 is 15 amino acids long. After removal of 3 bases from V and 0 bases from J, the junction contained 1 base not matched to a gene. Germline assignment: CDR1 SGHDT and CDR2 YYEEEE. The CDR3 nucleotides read TGTGCCAGCAGCTGGGGACAGGGTAGCAATCAGCCCCAGCATTTT. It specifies CASSWGQGSNQPQHF.

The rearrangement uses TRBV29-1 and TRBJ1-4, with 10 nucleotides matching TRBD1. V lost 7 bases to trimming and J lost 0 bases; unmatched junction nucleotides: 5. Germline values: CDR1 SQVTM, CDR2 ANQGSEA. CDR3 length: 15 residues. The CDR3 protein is CSGGGQGATNEKLFF. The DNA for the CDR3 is TGCAGCGGGGGAGGACAGGGGGCAACTAATGAAAAACTGTTTTTT.

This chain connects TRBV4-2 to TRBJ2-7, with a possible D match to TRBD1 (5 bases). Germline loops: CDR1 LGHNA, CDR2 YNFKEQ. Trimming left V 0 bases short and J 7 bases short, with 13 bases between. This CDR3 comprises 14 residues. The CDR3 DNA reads TGTGCCAGCAGCCAAGAGGCCCTGGGGCGGGAGCAGTACTTC. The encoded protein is CASSQEALGREQYF.

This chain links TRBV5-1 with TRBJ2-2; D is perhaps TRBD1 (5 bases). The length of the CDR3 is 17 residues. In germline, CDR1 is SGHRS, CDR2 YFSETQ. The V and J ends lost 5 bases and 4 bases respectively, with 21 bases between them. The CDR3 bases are TGCGCCAGCAGTATGAGAGTGGGGCAGGTGGGCACCGGGGAGCTGTTTTTT. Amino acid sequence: CASSMRVGQVGTGELFF.

CDR3 coding DNA: TGTGCCATCCCCCGGCGGGGGGGGACCGGGGAGCTGTTTTTT. Protein: CAIPRRGGTGELFF. The rearrangement joins TRBV10-3 to TRBJ2-2, with 9 bases aligning to TRBD2. V was clipped by 8 bases and J by 5 bases; unmatched bases: 6. The length of the CDR3 is 14 residues. Germline V CDR1 and CDR2: ENHRY, SYGVKD.

The CDR3 loop reads CSARGSKQFF. The CDR3 nucleotides read TGCAGTGCGCGGGGGTCCAAGCAGTTCTTC. The gene calls are TRBV20-1 and TRBJ2-1; 7 nucleotides line up with TRBD2. Per germline, CDR1 DFQATT and CDR2 SNEGSKA (reference sequence). The V segment lost 6 bases and the J segment 11 bases; nucleotides outside the gene matches: 4. There are 10 residues in the CDR3.

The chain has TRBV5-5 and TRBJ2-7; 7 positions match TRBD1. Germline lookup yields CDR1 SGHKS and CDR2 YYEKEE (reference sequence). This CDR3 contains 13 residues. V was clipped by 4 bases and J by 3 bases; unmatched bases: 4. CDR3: CASSRDSLYEQYF. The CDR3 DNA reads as TGTGCCAGCAGCCGGGACAGCCTCTACGAGCAGTACTTC.

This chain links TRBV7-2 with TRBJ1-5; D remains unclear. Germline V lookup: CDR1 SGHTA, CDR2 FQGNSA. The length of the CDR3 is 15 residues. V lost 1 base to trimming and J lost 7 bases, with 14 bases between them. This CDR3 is CASSLVRGYEQPQHF. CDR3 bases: TGTGCCAGCAGCTTAGTACGGGGTTACGAACAGCCCCAGCATTTT.

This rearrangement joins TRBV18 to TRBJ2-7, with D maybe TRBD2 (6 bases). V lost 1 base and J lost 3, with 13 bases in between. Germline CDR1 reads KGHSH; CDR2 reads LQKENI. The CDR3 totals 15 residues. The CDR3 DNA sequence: TGTGCCAGCTCACCACAGGGGACGGGGGTCTACGAGCAGTACTTC. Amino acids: CASSPQGTGVYEQYF.

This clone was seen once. The CDR3 DNA reads TGCGCCAGCAGCAATCGCCCAACCGGGACAGGGAAGGTCACCGGGGAGCTGTTTTTT. It yields the protein CASSNRPTGTGKVTGELFF. This sequence joins TRBV5-1 and TRBJ2-2; TRBD1 matches 9 bases. V shed 4 bases and J 4 bases; nucleotides not matched to a gene: 17. CDR1 is SGHRS and CDR2 is YFSETQ in the germline V gene. The CDR3 has 19 amino acids.

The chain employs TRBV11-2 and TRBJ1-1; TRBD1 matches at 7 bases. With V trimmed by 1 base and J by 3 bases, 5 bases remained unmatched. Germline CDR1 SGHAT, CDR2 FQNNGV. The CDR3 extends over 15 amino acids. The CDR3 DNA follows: TGTGCCAGCAGCTTAGGTTCAGGGGGTGACACTGAAGCTTTCTTT. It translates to CASSLGSGGDTEAFF.

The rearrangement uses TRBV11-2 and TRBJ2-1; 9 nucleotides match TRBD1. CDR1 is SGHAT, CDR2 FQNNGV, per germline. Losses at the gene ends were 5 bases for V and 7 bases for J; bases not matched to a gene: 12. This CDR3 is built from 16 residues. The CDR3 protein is CASSMLGTGGLNEQFF. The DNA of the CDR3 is TGTGCCAGCAGCATGCTCGGAACAGGGGGCCTAAATGAGCAGTTCTTC.

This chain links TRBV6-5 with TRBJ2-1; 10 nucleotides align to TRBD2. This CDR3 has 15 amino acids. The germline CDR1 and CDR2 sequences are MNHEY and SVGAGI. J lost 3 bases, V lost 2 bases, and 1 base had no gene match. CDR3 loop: CASSYERGGYNEQFF. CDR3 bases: TGTGCCAGCAGTTACGAGCGGGGGGGCTACAATGAGCAGTTCTTC.

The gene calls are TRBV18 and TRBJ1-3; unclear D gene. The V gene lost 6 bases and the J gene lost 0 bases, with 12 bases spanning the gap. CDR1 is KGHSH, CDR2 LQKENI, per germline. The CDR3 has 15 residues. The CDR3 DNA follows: TGTGCCAGCTCGCCCCAGGAAACCTCTGGAAACACCATATATTTT. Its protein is CASSPQETSGNTIYF.

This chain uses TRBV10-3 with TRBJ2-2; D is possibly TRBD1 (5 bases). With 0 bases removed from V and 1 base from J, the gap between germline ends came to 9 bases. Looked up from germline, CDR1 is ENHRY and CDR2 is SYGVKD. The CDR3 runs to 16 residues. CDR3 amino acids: CAISESKGLNTGELFF. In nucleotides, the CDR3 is TGTGCCATCAGTGAGTCCAAGGGGCTGAACACCGGGGAGCTGTTTTTT.

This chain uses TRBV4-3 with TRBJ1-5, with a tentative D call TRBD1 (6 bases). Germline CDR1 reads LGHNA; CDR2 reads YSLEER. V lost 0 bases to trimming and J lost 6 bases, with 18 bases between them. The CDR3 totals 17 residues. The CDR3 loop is CASSQEFGRGQGQPQHF. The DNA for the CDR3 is TGCGCCAGCAGCCAAGAATTCGGCAGGGGTCAGGGTCAGCCCCAGCATTTT.

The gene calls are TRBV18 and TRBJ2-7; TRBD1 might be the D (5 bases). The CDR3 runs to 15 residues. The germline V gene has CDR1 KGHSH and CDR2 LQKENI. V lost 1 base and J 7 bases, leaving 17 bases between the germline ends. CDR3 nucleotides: TGTGCCAGCTCACCACAGGACGCAGGGATTGTTGAGCAGTACTTC. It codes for CASSPQDAGIVEQYF.

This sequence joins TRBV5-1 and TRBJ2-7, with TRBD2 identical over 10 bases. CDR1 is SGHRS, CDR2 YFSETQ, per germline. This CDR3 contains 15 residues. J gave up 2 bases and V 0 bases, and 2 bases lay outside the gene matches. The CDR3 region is CASSLELAGAYEQYF. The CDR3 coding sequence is TGCGCCAGCAGCTTGGAGCTAGCGGGGGCCTACGAGCAGTACTTC.

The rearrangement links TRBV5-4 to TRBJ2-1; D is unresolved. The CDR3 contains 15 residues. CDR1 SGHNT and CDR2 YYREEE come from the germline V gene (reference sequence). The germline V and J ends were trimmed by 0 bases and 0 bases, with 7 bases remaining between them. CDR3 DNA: TGTGCCAGCAGCTTGGCGTCGAGCTCCTACAATGAGCAGTTCTTC. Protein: CASSLASSSYNEQFF.

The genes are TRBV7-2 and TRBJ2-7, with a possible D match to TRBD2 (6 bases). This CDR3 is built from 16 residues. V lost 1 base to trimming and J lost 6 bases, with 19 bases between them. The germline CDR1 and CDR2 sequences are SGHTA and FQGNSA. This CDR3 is CASSLVIPQMGGEQYF. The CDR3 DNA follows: TGTGCCAGCAGCTTAGTGATTCCGCAGATGGGAGGCGAGCAGTACTTC.

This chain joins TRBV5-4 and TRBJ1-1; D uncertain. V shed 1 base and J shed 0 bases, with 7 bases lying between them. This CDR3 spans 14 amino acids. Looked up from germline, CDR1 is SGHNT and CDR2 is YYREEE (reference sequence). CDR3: CASSLTVLNTEAFF. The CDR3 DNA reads TGTGCCAGCAGCTTGACGGTCTTGAACACTGAAGCTTTCTTT. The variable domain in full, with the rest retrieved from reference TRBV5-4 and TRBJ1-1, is ETGVTQSPTHLIKTRGQQVTLRCSSQSGHNTVSWYQQALGQGPQFIFQYYREEENGRGNFPPRFSGLQFPNYSSELNVNALELDDSALYLCASSLTVLNTEAFFGQGTRLTVV.

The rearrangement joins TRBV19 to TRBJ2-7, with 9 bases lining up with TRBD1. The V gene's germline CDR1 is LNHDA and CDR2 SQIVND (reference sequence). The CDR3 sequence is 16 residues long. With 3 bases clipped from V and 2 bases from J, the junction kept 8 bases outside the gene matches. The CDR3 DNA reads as TGTGCCAGTAGTATTGCCCCTGGACAGGGGACCTACGAGCAGTACTTC. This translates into CASSIAPGQGTYEQYF. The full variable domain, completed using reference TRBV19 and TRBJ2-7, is DGGITQSPKYLFRKEGQNVTLSCEQNLNHDAMYWYRQDPGQGLRLIYYSQIVNDFQKGDIAEGYSVSREKKESFPLTVTSAQKNPTAFYLCASSIAPGQGTYEQYFGPGTRLTVT.

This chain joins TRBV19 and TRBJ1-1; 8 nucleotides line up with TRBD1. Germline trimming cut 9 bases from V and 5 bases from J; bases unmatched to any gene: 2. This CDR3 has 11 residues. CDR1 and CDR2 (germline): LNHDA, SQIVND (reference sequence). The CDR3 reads CASRGQTEAFF. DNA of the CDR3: TGTGCCAGCAGGGGGCAGACTGAAGCTTTCTTT.

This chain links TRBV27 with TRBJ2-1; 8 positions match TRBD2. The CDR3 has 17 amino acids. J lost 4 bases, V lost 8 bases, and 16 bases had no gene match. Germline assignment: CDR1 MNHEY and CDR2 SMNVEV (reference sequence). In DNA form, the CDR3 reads TGTGCCAGCCTCGTCGGGGGGGGGCCCCCGGGGTACAATGAGCAGTTCTTC. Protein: CASLVGGGPPGYNEQFF.

The CDR3 protein is CASSPHIGTGGEKLFF. CDR3 nucleotide sequence: TGTGCCAGCAGCCCCCACATCGGGACAGGGGGAGAAAAACTGTTTTTT. The chain is built from TRBV11-1 and TRBJ1-4, with TRBD1 matching 11 bases. V shed 5 bases, J shed 8 bases, and the junction held 10 bases outside the gene matches. The CDR3 sequence is 16 residues long. The germline gives CDR1 SGHAT, CDR2 FQDESV (reference sequence).

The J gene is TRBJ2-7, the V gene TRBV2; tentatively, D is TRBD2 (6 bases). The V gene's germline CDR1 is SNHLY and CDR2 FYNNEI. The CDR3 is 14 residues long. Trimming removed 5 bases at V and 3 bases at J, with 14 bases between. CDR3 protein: CASSTGGRDYEQYF. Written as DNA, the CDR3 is TGTGCCAGCAGTACAGGAGGGAGAGACTACGAGCAGTACTTC. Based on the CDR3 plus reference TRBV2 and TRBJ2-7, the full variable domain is EPEVTQTPSHQVTQMGQEVILRCVPISNHLYFYWYRQILGQKVEFLVSFYNNEISEKSEIFDDQFSVERPDGSNFTLKIRSTKLEDSAMYFCASSTGGRDYEQYFGPGTRLTVT.

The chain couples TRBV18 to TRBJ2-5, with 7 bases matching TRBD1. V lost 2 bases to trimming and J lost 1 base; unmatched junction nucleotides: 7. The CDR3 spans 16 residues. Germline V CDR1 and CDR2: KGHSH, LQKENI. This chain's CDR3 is CASSPSRQGLQETQYF. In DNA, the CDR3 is TGTGCCAGCTCACCAAGTAGACAGGGCCTCCAAGAGACCCAGTACTTC.

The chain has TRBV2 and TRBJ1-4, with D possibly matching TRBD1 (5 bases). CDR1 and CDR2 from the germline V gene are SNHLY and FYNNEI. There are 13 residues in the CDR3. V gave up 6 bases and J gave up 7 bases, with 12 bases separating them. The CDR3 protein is CASRGQKGEKLFF. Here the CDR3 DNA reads TGTGCCAGCAGGGGGCAAAAGGGTGAAAAACTGTTTTTT.

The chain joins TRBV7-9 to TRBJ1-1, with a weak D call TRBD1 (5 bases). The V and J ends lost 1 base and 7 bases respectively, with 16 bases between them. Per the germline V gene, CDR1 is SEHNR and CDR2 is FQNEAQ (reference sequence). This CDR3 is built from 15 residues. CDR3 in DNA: TGTGCCAGCAGCTTAGGGGGGGGAACCTCGGTTGAAGCTTTCTTT. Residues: CASSLGGGTSVEAFF.